This TCR beta chain comes out of a study of blood T cell repertoires in COVID-19. Assay: immunoSEQ multiplex PCR; the TCRdb copy retains only in-frame clones and omits some. The sample has fewer than 400,000 clones, approximately 90% seen once. With V trimmed by 3 bases and J by 1 base, 5 bases remained unmatched. Germline-derived CDR1 and CDR2 are WNHNN and SYGVQD (reference sequence). This CDR3 has 15 residues. The rearrangement links TRBV10-1 to TRBJ1-1, with 7 bases that match TRBD1. The specimen was PBMCs or T cells enriched from blood (not recorded which). The TCR was taken from a young man who had recovered from COVID-19. The CDR3 DNA is TGCGCCAGCAGTGACCCGACAGGGAGGAACACTGAAGCTTTCTTT. Its translation is CASSDPTGRNTEAFF.